This TCR beta chain was captured by sequencing in a study of control samples from healthy donors and cancer patients. Trimming took off 4 bases at V and 0 bases at J, with 15 bases between the two ends. The length of the CDR3 is 17 residues. Germline CDR1 reads MNHNS; CDR2 reads SASEGT. Generated by immunoSEQ multiplex PCR, the TCRdb table keeps only in-frame clones and is missing some. The profile shows approximately 60,000 clones, about nine tenths of them singletons. The V call is TRBV6-1, the J call TRBJ2-2; tentative D call: TRBD2 (6 bases). This clonotype was obtained from a woman between 45 and 65 years old with colorectal cancer. The source material was PBMCs. CDR3 coding DNA: TGTGCCAGCAGTGGCCGGGGGAGAAGCGCGAACACCGGGGAGCTGTTTTTT. Translation: CASSGRGRSANTGELFF.